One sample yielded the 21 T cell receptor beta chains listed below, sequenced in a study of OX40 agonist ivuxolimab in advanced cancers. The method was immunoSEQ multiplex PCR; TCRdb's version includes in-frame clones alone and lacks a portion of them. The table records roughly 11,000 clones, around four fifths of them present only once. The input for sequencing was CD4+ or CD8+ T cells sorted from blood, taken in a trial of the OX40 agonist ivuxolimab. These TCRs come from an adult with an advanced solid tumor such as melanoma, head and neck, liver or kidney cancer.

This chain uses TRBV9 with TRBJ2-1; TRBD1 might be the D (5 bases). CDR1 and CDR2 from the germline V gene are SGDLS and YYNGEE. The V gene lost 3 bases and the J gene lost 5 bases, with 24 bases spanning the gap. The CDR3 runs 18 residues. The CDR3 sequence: CASSAHPFRDFGDNEQFF. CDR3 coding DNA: TGTGCCAGCAGCGCCCACCCCTTCAGGGATTTTGGAGACAATGAGCAGTTCTTC.

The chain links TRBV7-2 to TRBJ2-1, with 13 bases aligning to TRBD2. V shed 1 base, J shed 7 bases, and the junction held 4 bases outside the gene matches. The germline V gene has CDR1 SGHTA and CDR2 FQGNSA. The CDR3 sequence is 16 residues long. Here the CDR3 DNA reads TGTGCCAGCAGCTTAGGGACTAGCGGGAGTTGGAATGAGCAGTTCTTC. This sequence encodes CASSLGTSGSWNEQFF. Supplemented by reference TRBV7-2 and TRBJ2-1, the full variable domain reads GAGVSQSPSNKVTEKGKDVELRCDPISGHTALYWYRQSLGQGLEFLIYFQGNSAPDKSGLPSDRFSAERTGGSVSTLTIQRTQQEDSAVYLCASSLGTSGSWNEQFFGPGTRLTVL.

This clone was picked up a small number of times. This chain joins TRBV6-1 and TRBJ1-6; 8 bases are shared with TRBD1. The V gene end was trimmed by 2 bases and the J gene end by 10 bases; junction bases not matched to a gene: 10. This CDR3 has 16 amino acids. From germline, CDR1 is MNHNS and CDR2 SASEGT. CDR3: CASSEKTGTGNSPLHF. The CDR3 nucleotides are TGTGCCAGCAGTGAAAAAACCGGGACAGGAAACTCACCCCTCCACTTT.

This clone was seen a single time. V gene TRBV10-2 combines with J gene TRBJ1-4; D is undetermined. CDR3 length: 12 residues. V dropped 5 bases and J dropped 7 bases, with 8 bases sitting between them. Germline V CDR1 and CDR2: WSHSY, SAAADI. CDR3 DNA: TGCGCCAGCAGTCCGCACAGTGAAAAACTGTTTTTT. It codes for CASSPHSEKLFF.

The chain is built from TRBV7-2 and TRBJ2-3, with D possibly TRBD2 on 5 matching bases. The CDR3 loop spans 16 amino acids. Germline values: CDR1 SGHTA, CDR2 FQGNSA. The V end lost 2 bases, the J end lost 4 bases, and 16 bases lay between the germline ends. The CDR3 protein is CASSLIEGGSPDTQYF. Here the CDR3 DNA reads TGTGCCAGCAGCTTAATCGAGGGTGGGAGTCCAGATACGCAGTATTTT.

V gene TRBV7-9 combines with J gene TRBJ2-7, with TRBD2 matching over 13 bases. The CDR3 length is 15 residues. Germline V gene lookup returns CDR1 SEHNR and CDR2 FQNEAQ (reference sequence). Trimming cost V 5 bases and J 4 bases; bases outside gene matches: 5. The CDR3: CASSGRTSGSYEQYF. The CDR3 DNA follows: TGTGCCAGCAGCGGGCGGACTAGCGGGAGTTACGAGCAGTACTTC.

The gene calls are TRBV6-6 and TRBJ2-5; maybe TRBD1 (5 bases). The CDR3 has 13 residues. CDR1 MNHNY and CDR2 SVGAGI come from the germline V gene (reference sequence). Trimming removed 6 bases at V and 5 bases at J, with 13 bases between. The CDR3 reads CASRNPSGETQYF. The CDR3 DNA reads TGTGCCAGCAGAAACCCCTCAGGGGAGACCCAGTACTTC.

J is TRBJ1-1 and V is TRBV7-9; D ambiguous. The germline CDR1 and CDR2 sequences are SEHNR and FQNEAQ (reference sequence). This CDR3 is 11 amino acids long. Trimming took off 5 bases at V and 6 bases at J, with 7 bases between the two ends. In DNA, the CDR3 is TGTGCCAGCAGCCCCGGCGCTGAAGCTTTCTTT. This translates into CASSPGAEAFF. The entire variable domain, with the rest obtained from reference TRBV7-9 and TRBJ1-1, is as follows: DTGVSQNPRHKITKRGQNVTFRCDPISEHNRLYWYRQTLGQGPEFLTYFQNEAQLEKSRLLSDRFSAERPKGSFSTLEIQRTEQGDSAMYLCASSPGAEAFFGQGTRLTVV.

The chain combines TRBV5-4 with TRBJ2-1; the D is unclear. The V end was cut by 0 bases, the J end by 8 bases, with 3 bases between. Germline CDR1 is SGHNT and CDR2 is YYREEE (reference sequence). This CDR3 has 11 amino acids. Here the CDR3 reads CASSLAYEQFF. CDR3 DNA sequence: TGTGCCAGCAGCTTGGCCTATGAGCAGTTCTTC.

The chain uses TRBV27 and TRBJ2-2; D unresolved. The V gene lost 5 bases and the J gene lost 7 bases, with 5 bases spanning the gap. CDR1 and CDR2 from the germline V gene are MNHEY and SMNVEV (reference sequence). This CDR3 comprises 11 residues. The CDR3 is CASSDYGELFF. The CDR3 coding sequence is TGTGCCAGCAGTGATTACGGGGAGCTGTTTTTT.

CDR3 sequence (DNA): TGTGCCAGCAGTTACCGGGACTATTCACCCCTCCACTTT. Its translation is CASSYRDYSPLHF. V and J are TRBV27 and TRBJ1-6; weak D call: TRBD1 (5 bases). Germline CDR1 MNHEY, CDR2 SMNVEV (reference sequence). The CDR3 is made up of 13 amino acids. V shed 4 bases and J shed 8 bases, with 9 bases lying between them.

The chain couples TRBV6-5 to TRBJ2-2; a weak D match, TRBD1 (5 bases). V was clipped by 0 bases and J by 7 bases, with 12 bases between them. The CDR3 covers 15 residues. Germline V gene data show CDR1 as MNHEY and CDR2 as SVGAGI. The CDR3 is CASSYSAGQGGELFF. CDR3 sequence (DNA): TGTGCCAGCAGTTACTCAGCAGGTCAGGGCGGGGAGCTGTTTTTT.

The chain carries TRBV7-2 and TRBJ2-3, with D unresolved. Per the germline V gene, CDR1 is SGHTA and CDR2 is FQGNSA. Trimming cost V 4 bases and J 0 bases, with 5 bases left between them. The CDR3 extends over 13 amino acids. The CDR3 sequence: CASSSFSTDTQYF. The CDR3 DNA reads TGTGCCAGCAGCTCTTTCAGCACAGATACGCAGTATTTT.

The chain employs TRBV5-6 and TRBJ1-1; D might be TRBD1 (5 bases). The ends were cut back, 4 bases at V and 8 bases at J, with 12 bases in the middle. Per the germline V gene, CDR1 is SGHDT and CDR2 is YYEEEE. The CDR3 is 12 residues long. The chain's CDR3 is CASSNLGLEAFF. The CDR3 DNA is TGTGCCAGCAGCAACTTGGGGCTAGAAGCTTTCTTT.

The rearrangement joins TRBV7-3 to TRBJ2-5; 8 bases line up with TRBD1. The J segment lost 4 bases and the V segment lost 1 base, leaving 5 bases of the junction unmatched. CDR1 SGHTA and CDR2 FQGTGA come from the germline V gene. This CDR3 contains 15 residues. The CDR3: CASSLRGRGLETQYF. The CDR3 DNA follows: TGTGCCAGCAGCTTAAGGGGCAGGGGGCTAGAGACCCAGTACTTC.

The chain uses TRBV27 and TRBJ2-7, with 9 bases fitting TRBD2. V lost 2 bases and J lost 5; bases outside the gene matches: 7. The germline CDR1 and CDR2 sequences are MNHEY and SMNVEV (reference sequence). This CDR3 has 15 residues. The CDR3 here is CASSLLPGGGDEQYF. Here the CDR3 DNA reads TGTGCCAGCAGTTTACTACCAGGCGGGGGGGACGAGCAGTACTTC.

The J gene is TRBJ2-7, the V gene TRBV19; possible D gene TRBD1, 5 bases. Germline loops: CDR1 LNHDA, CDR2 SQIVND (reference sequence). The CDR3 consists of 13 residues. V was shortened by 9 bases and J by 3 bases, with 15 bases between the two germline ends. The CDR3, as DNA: TGTGCCAGGACGGCCCCCACAGGCTACGAGCAGTACTTC. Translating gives CARTAPTGYEQYF.

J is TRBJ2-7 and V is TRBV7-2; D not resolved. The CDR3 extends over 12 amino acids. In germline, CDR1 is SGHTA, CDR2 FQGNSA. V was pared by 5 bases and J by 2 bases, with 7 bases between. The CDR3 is CASSKTAYEQYF. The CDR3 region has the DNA TGTGCCAGCAGCAAGACTGCCTACGAGCAGTACTTC.

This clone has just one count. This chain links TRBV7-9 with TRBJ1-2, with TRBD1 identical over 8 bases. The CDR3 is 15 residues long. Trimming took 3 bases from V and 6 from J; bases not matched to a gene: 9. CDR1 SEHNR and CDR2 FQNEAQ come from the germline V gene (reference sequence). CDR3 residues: CASSLGTGGLDGYTF. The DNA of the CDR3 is TGTGCCAGCAGCTTGGGTACAGGGGGTTTGGATGGCTACACCTTC.

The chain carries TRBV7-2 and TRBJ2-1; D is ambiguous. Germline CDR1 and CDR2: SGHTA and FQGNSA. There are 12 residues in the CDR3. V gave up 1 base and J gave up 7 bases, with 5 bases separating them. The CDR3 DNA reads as TGTGCCAGCAGCTTAGGAGCAAATGAGCAGTTCTTC. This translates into CASSLGANEQFF.

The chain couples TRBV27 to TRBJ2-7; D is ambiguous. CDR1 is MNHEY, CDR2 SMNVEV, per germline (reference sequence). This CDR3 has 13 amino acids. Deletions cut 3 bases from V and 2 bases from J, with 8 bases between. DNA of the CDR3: TGTGCCAGCAGTTTGCGCGGCACCTACGAGCAGTACTTC. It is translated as CASSLRGTYEQYF.